Shown below are 19 T cell receptor beta chains from a single sample sequenced in a study of T cell responses to AZD1222 COVID-19 vaccine. TCRdb's table, derived via immunoSEQ multiplex PCR, lists solely in-frame clones and lacks some. The table lists 150,000 to 200,000 clones, approximately 94% of them singletons. The source material was peripheral blood, sampled 28 days after the second AZD1222 dose. Source of these receptors: an adult who received the AZD1222 COVID-19 vaccine.

The chain recombines TRBV7-2 with TRBJ1-2; D remains ambiguous. Per germline, CDR1 SGHTA and CDR2 FQGNSA. The CDR3 contains 14 residues. The germline V and J ends were trimmed by 8 bases and 2 bases, with 15 bases remaining between them. The CDR3 here is CASRMGGANYGYTF. The CDR3 region has the DNA TGTGCCAGCCGAATGGGTGGAGCAAACTATGGCTACACCTTC.

CDR3 region: CASREVGGLGQYF. The CDR3 bases are TGTGCCAGCAGAGAAGTAGGGGGTCTCGGGCAGTACTTC. The gene calls are TRBV27 and TRBJ2-7; D possibly corresponds to TRBD1 (6 bases). Trimming shortened V by 6 bases and J by 9 bases, and 18 bases separated the two germline ends. Germline lookup yields CDR1 MNHEY and CDR2 SMNVEV (reference sequence). The CDR3 extends over 13 amino acids.

V is TRBV27 and J is TRBJ1-1; no definite D call. This CDR3 is built from 13 residues. The ends were cut back, 4 bases at V and 6 bases at J, with 12 bases in the middle. Germline CDR1 MNHEY, CDR2 SMNVEV (reference sequence). CDR3 in DNA: TGTGCCAGCAGTTCACTGTTTCAGGCTGAAGCTTTCTTT. Translation: CASSSLFQAEAFF.

The V call is TRBV10-3, the J call TRBJ2-7; D is perhaps TRBD1 (5 bases). The germline CDR1 and CDR2 sequences are ENHRY and SYGVKD. Trimming took 5 bases from V and 1 from J, leaving 15 bases between them. The CDR3 extends over 15 amino acids. This CDR3 reads CAISSQTDLSYEQYF. The CDR3 bases are TGTGCCATCAGTTCCCAGACAGATCTGTCCTACGAGCAGTACTTC.

This clone came up once. The chain carries TRBV10-1 and TRBJ2-3, with 7 bases identical to TRBD1. This CDR3 is built from 15 residues. Germline CDR1 is WNHNN and CDR2 is SYGVQD (reference sequence). The V gene end was trimmed by 6 bases and the J gene end by 4 bases; junction bases not matched to a gene: 10. The CDR3 nucleotides are TGCGCCAGCAGCGGAGCCGACAGGGTCTCAGATACGCAGTATTTT. Translating gives CASSGADRVSDTQYF.

This chain links TRBV5-6 with TRBJ2-3; 10 bases map to TRBD2. Germline V gene data show CDR1 as SGHDT and CDR2 as YYEEEE. The CDR3 runs to 16 residues. J lost 3 bases, V lost 0 bases, and 4 bases had no gene match. CDR3 residues: CASSLGLAGVTDTQYF. CDR3 coding DNA: TGTGCCAGCAGCTTGGGGCTAGCGGGAGTAACAGATACGCAGTATTTT. Full variable domain (rest looked up from reference TRBV5-6 and TRBJ2-3): DAGVTQSPTHLIKTRGQQVTLRCSPKSGHDTVSWYQQALGQGPQFIFQYYEEEERQRGNFPDRFSGHQFPNYSSELNVNALLLGDSALYLCASSLGLAGVTDTQYFGPGTRLTVL.

The chain links TRBV3-1 (or the pseudogene TRBV3-2) to TRBJ1-2, with TRBD1 matching 7 bases. The germline CDR1 and CDR2 sequences are LGHDT and YNNKEL (reference sequence). V was pared by 6 bases and J by 5 bases, with 9 bases of the junction left unmatched. The CDR3 covers 14 residues. CDR3 in DNA: TGTGCCAGCAGAGGAGGGACAGCACCTTATGGCTACACCTTC. This encodes CASRGGTAPYGYTF.

The chain uses TRBV4-2 and TRBJ1-1; perhaps TRBD1 as D (5 bases). The CDR3 length is 13 residues. V lost 0 bases, J lost 7 bases, and 9 bases lay in between. Per germline, CDR1 LGHNA and CDR2 YNFKEQ. CDR3 in amino acids: CASSQDRTHEAFF. In DNA form, the CDR3 reads TGTGCCAGCAGCCAAGATCGGACACATGAAGCTTTCTTT.

The chain couples TRBV11-2 to TRBJ2-5; 7 bases agree with TRBD2. V gave up 6 bases and J gave up 0 bases; unmatched junction bases: 7. Germline assignment: CDR1 SGHAT and CDR2 FQNNGV. The CDR3 covers 15 residues. For the CDR3, the DNA is TGTGCCAGCAGGCCCATTAGCGGGTACCAAGAGACCCAGTACTTC. Translation: CASRPISGYQETQYF.

V and J are TRBV10-3 and TRBJ1-2; TRBD1 matches at 10 bases. V was clipped by 6 bases and J by 5 bases; unmatched bases: 12. CDR1 ENHRY and CDR2 SYGVKD come from the germline V gene. This CDR3 has 16 amino acids. This chain's CDR3 is CAIRTGGAGIGYGYTF. The DNA for the CDR3 is TGTGCCATCAGGACAGGGGGCGCGGGCATAGGTTATGGCTACACCTTC.

The chain joins TRBV6-1 to TRBJ1-4; maybe TRBD1 (6 bases). Deletions cut 2 bases from V and 4 bases from J, with 14 bases between. There are 16 residues in the CDR3. CDR1 MNHNS and CDR2 SASEGT come from the germline V gene. CDR3 sequence: CASSERGQGINEKLFF. CDR3 coding DNA: TGTGCCAGCAGTGAACGGGGCCAGGGGATTAATGAAAAACTGTTTTTT.

With respect to this clone: Since no conserved phenylalanine or tryptophan closes the CDR3, a read error is the likely cause. Because the CDR3's place on the DNA is in doubt, the DNA is left out and the CDR3 is given as listed by TCRdb. The chain uses TRBV30 and TRBJ1-1. Counting both end residues, the CDR3 totals 14 amino acids. Germline V lookup: CDR1 GTSNPN, CDR2 SVGIG (reference sequence). CDR3 residues: CAWSANYRSHGIGM.

By share, this clone ranks as medium-sized (0.01 to 0.1%). CDR3 amino acids: CASQTSGSVGELFF. The CDR3 coding sequence is TGTGCCAGCCAAACTAGCGGGTCCGTCGGGGAGCTGTTTTTT. The chain joins TRBV6-5 to TRBJ2-2, with 9 bases that match TRBD2. This CDR3 has 14 amino acids. With V trimmed by 8 bases and J by 7 bases, 8 bases remained unmatched. From germline, CDR1 is MNHEY and CDR2 SVGAGI.

This chain links TRBV30 with TRBJ1-1, with 9 bases identical to TRBD1. CDR1 GTSNPN and CDR2 SVGIG come from the germline V gene (reference sequence). The CDR3 loop spans 15 amino acids. J was trimmed by 1 base and V by 2 bases; bases with no gene match: 5. The CDR3 protein is CAWSPWDRENTEAFF. CDR3 DNA sequence: TGTGCCTGGAGTCCCTGGGACAGGGAGAACACTGAAGCTTTCTTT.

The chain uses TRBV28 and TRBJ2-5; 7 bases are shared with TRBD2. J was trimmed by 1 base and V by 5 bases; bases with no gene match: 4. This CDR3 comprises 14 residues. Germline lookup yields CDR1 MDHEN and CDR2 SYDVKM. The CDR3 nucleotides read TGTGCCAGCAGTCCGACTAGCCCCCAAGAGACCCAGTACTTC. Protein product: CASSPTSPQETQYF.

The chain couples TRBV24-1 to TRBJ1-2; D call uncertain. Deletions cut 4 bases from V and 0 bases from J, with 5 bases between. Germline values: CDR1 KGHDR, CDR2 SFDVKD. CDR3 length equals 13 residues. In DNA, the CDR3 is TGTGCCACCAGTGAACCATCTAACTATGGCTACACCTTC. This codes for CATSEPSNYGYTF.

V and J are TRBV7-9 and TRBJ2-7; tentatively, D is TRBD1 or TRBD2 (5 bases each). V was clipped by 3 bases and J by 1 base, with 7 bases between them. Germline-derived CDR1 and CDR2 are SEHNR and FQNEAQ (reference sequence). This CDR3 contains 13 residues. DNA of the CDR3: TGTGCCAGCAGCTTGGGACGGTCCTACGAGCAGTACTTC. It is translated as CASSLGRSYEQYF. The entire variable domain, with the rest obtained from reference TRBV7-9 and TRBJ2-7, is as follows: DTGVSQNPRHKITKRGQNVTFRCDPISEHNRLYWYRQTLGQGPEFLTYFQNEAQLEKSRLLSDRFSAERPKGSFSTLEIQRTEQGDSAMYLCASSLGRSYEQYFGPGTRLTVT.

The V call is TRBV3-1 (or the pseudogene TRBV3-2), the J call TRBJ2-7; D is tentatively TRBD1 or TRBD2 (5 bases each). The CDR3 spans 15 residues. Trimming cost V 4 bases and J 3 bases, with 16 bases left between them. CDR1 is LGHDT and CDR2 is YNNKEL in the germline V gene (reference sequence). The CDR3 sequence is CASSPRDPLIYEQYF. The CDR3 DNA is TGTGCCAGCAGCCCCCGGGACCCTCTTATCTACGAGCAGTACTTC.

CDR3: CASSQDTSKNQPQHF. The CDR3 DNA reads TGTGCCAGCAGCCAAGACACCTCGAAAAACCAGCCCCAGCATTTT. The chain employs TRBV3-1 (or the pseudogene TRBV3-2) and TRBJ1-5, with unresolved D. Trimming pared 0 bases from V and 7 bases from J, leaving 13 bases between. The CDR3 consists of 15 residues. The V gene's germline CDR1 is LGHDT and CDR2 YNNKEL (reference sequence).